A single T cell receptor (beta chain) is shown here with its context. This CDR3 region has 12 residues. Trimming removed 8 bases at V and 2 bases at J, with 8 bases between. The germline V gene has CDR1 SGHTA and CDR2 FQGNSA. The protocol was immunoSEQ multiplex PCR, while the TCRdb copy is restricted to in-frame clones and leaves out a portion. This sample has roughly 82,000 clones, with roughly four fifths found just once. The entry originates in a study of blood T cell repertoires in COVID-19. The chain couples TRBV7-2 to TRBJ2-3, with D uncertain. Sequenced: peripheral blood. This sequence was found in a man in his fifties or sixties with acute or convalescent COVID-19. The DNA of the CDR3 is TGTGCCAGCCGACTTCTCACAGATACGCAGTATTTT. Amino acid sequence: CASRLLTDTQYF.